Each of the 32 T cell receptor beta chains below was sequenced from the same sample in a study of CD8+ T cells in alopecia areata. cDNA reverse transcribed from extracted RNA served as the sequencing template. Clones were sequenced by immunoSEQ multiplex PCR, and TCRdb holds only the in-frame ones, with some missing. Here the sample spans approximately 150,000 clones, about 51% being singletons. Source: CD4+ T cells sorted from blood, taken at week 0. The receptors shown here come from a human donor with alopecia areata.

This chain uses TRBV7-2 with TRBJ1-5, with D possibly TRBD1 on 5 matching bases. The CDR3 has 14 residues. Germline-derived CDR1 and CDR2 are SGHTA and FQGNSA. Deletions cut 3 bases from V and 13 bases from J, with 19 bases between. The CDR3 loop is CASSLASGTPGQHF. The DNA for the CDR3 is TGTGCCAGCAGCTTGGCCTCCGGGACTCCCGGTCAGCATTTT. Looking up the rest from reference TRBV7-2 and TRBJ1-5 gives the full variable domain: GAGVSQSPSNKVTEKGKDVELRCDPISGHTALYWYRQSLGQGLEFLIYFQGNSAPDKSGLPSDRFSAERTGGSVSTLTIQRTQQEDSAVYLCASSLASGTPGQHFGDGTRLSIL.

J is TRBJ1-2 and V is TRBV30; 11 bases are a match to TRBD1. Germline V gene sequence: CDR1 GTSNPN, CDR2 SVGIG (reference sequence). The CDR3 length is 16 residues. V lost 2 bases, J lost 7 bases, and 12 bases stayed unmatched. The CDR3 sequence: CAWSPLRTGGGSGYTF. The CDR3 DNA sequence: TGTGCCTGGAGTCCCCTCCGGACAGGGGGCGGTTCTGGCTACACCTTC. Supplemented by reference TRBV30 and TRBJ1-2, the full variable domain reads SQTIHQWPATLVQPVGSPLSLECTVEGTSNPNLYWYRQAAGRGLQLLFYSVGIGQISSEVPQNLSASRPQDRQFILSSKKLLLSDSGFYLCAWSPLRTGGGSGYTFGSGTRLTVV.

This clone turned up a few times. The chain couples TRBV7-9 to TRBJ2-1; D call uncertain. The CDR3 sequence is 14 residues long. Germline CDR1 SEHNR, CDR2 FQNEAQ (reference sequence). V was shortened by 3 bases and J by 7 bases, with 13 bases between the two germline ends. The CDR3 DNA reads as TGTGCCAGCAGCTTGGGATTGGGTTGGAATGAGCAGTTCTTC. Amino acids: CASSLGLGWNEQFF. Looking up the rest from reference TRBV7-9 and TRBJ2-1 gives the full variable domain: DTGVSQNPRHKITKRGQNVTFRCDPISEHNRLYWYRQTLGQGPEFLTYFQNEAQLEKSRLLSDRFSAERPKGSFSTLEIQRTEQGDSAMYLCASSLGLGWNEQFFGPGTRLTVL.

This clone was counted a few times. This sequence joins TRBV30 and TRBJ1-1, with a weak D call TRBD1 (6 bases). V lost 1 base to trimming and J lost 10 bases, with 19 bases between them. This CDR3 is built from 14 residues. CDR1 is GTSNPN, CDR2 SVGIG, per germline (reference sequence). CDR3 in amino acids: CAWSDYRSRGRAFF. The CDR3 DNA reads as TGTGCCTGGAGTGACTATCGGTCCAGGGGTAGAGCTTTCTTT.

This clone has a handful of counts. This rearrangement joins TRBV29-1 to TRBJ1-5; D is unresolved. The V gene's germline CDR1 is SQVTM and CDR2 ANQGSEA. There are 12 residues in the CDR3. V was clipped by 4 bases and J by 4 bases, with 8 bases between them. CDR3 region: CSVGSANQPQHF. DNA of the CDR3: TGCAGCGTTGGGTCAGCAAATCAGCCCCAGCATTTT.

This clone was seen a few times. The rearrangement joins TRBV29-1 to TRBJ1-1; no definite D call. Germline-derived CDR1 and CDR2 are SQVTM and ANQGSEA. This CDR3 contains 10 residues. In nucleotides, the CDR3 is TGCGGAGCTGGATTTGCCGAAGCTTTCTTT. Amino acids: CGAGFAEAFF.

The chain has TRBV7-9 and TRBJ1-2, with a tentative D call TRBD1 (5 bases). CDR1 SEHNR and CDR2 FQNEAQ come from the germline V gene (reference sequence). V was pared by 5 bases and J by 4 bases, with 14 bases between. The CDR3 consists of 14 residues. For the CDR3, the DNA is TGTGCCAGCAGCCTCCTCGGGGACTTCTATGGCTACACCTTC. This gives the protein CASSLLGDFYGYTF.

This clone was counted a few times. This chain uses TRBV7-2 with TRBJ1-2; 7 bases fit TRBD1. Germline V gene data show CDR1 as SGHTA and CDR2 as FQGNSA. The length of the CDR3 is 16 residues. Losses at the gene ends were 5 bases for V and 8 bases for J; bases not matched to a gene: 17. The CDR3 DNA sequence: TGTGCCAGCAGCATTAGCGGTTCAACAGGGGCGAAGGGCTACACCTTC. It is translated as CASSISGSTGAKGYTF.

The V gene is TRBV5-4, the J gene TRBJ2-3, with 14 bases aligning to TRBD2. Germline CDR1 reads SGHNT; CDR2 reads YYREEE (reference sequence). CDR3 size: 17 residues. J gave up 5 bases and V 4 bases, and 9 bases lay outside the gene matches. In DNA form, the CDR3 reads TGTGCCAGCAGCATCAGACTAGCGGGAGGGCCGATAGATACGCAGTATTTT. This codes for CASSIRLAGGPIDTQYF.

This chain connects TRBV21-1 to TRBJ2-7; the table's D call of TRBD1 was not tested on the DNA. TRBV21-1 is a known pseudogene. This CDR3 comprises 12 residues. As DNA, the CDR3 is TGTGCCAGCAGGGTTGGCAACTACGAGCAGTACTTC. It encodes CASRVGNYEQYF.

As DNA, the CDR3 is TGCAGCGGTGATGGGGATAGCACAGATACGCAGTATTTT. Protein sequence: CSGDGDSTDTQYF. The chain employs TRBV29-1 and TRBJ2-3; D uncertain. Per the germline V gene, CDR1 is SQVTM and CDR2 is ANQGSEA. With 7 bases removed from V and 0 bases from J, the gap between germline ends came to 11 bases. The CDR3 has 13 amino acids.

This clone appeared once. The chain uses TRBV7-9 and TRBJ2-3; TRBD2 agrees at 9 bases. The CDR3 is 14 residues long. Unmatched junction bases numbered 1, after V lost 5 bases and J lost 1 base. Germline CDR1 and CDR2: SEHNR and FQNEAQ (reference sequence). The CDR3 is CASSRTSGTDTQYF. CDR3 bases: TGTGCCAGCAGCCGGACTAGCGGCACAGATACGCAGTATTTT.

This chain links TRBV15 with TRBJ2-5; a possible D gene is TRBD2 (5 bases). Germline CDR1 LNHNV, CDR2 YYDKDF (reference sequence). This CDR3 contains 17 residues. V was clipped by 4 bases and J by 5 bases, with 23 bases between them. CDR3 residues: CATSTLLREGERETQYF. CDR3 in DNA: TGTGCCACCAGCACTCTACTCCGGGAAGGCGAGCGGGAGACCCAGTACTTC. Drawing the rest from reference TRBV15 and TRBJ2-5, the complete variable domain is DAMVIQNPRYQVTQFGKPVTLSCSQTLNHNVMYWYQQKSSQAPKLLFHYYDKDFNNEADTPDNFQSRRPNTSFCFLDIRSPGLGDTAMYLCATSTLLREGERETQYFGPGTRLLVL.

The J gene is TRBJ2-1, the V gene TRBV7-6; 7 bases map to TRBD2. The CDR3 runs to 19 residues. Per germline, CDR1 SGHVS and CDR2 FNYEAQ. The trim removed 1 base at V and 0 bases at J, leaving 12 bases unmatched. The CDR3 sequence is CASSLDPSGAQTSYNEQFF. The DNA of the CDR3 is TGTGCCAGCAGCTTAGACCCTAGCGGAGCCCAGACCTCCTACAATGAGCAGTTCTTC.

V and J are TRBV2 and TRBJ2-7; the D call may be TRBD1 or TRBD2 (6 bases each). Trimming cost V 6 bases and J 6 bases, with 12 bases left between them. The CDR3 is made up of 12 amino acids. Looked up from germline, CDR1 is SNHLY and CDR2 is FYNNEI. CDR3: CASSRQEGEQYF. The CDR3 DNA reads as TGTGCCAGCAGCCGACAGGAGGGCGAGCAGTACTTC.

The rearrangement joins TRBV6-6 to TRBJ2-2; 8 nucleotides line up with TRBD1. CDR1 MNHNY and CDR2 SVGAGI come from the germline V gene (reference sequence). The CDR3 is made up of 15 amino acids. J was trimmed by 6 bases and V by 5 bases; bases with no gene match: 8. The CDR3 DNA reads TGTGCCAGCAGTATCCGAGACAGGGGTTCCGGGGAGCTGTTTTTT. As protein: CASSIRDRGSGELFF.

This chain joins TRBV28 and TRBJ2-7; D perhaps matches TRBD1 (5 bases). Looked up from germline, CDR1 is MDHEN and CDR2 is SYDVKM. The CDR3 has 14 residues. V lost 4 bases and J lost 0, with 10 bases in between. DNA for the CDR3: TGTGCCAGCAGTTCGGCGCAGGGCTCCTACGAGCAGTACTTC. Its protein is CASSSAQGSYEQYF.

V gene TRBV7-9 combines with J gene TRBJ2-5; 13 bases agree with TRBD2. Germline trimming cut 4 bases from V and 5 bases from J; bases unmatched to any gene: 16. CDR1 and CDR2 (germline): SEHNR, FQNEAQ (reference sequence). The CDR3 covers 19 residues. In nucleotides, the CDR3 is TGTGCCAGCAGCTCCCCCCGGGTACTAGCGGGAGGGCCTCGGGAGACCCAGTACTTC. This translates into CASSSPRVLAGGPRETQYF.

This clone was seen a handful of times. The CDR3 region has the DNA TGCAGCGTTGATCGGTCGACTCCTGGAGAGACCCAGTACTTC. Translated, it gives CSVDRSTPGETQYF. The chain is built from TRBV29-1 and TRBJ2-5; D is unresolved. Germline V CDR1 and CDR2: SQVTM, ANQGSEA. The CDR3 consists of 14 residues. V was clipped by 3 bases and J by 4 bases, with 15 bases between them.

V is TRBV5-4 and J is TRBJ2-3; D remains unclear. This CDR3 region has 12 residues. Trimming pared 4 bases from V and 2 bases from J, leaving 5 bases between. Germline V CDR1 and CDR2: SGHNT, YYREEE (reference sequence). This chain's CDR3 is CASSGDTDTQYF. The CDR3 bases are TGTGCCAGCAGCGGGGACACAGATACGCAGTATTTT.

This rearrangement joins TRBV19 to TRBJ1-1; no clear D. With 10 bases removed from V and 5 bases from J, the gap between germline ends came to 17 bases. The CDR3 length is 13 residues. Per the germline V gene, CDR1 is LNHDA and CDR2 is SQIVND (reference sequence). The CDR3, as DNA: TGTGCCACTAACCCCCCCGGGGAGACTGAAGCTTTCTTT. Its translation: CATNPPGETEAFF.

The V gene is TRBV11-3, the J gene TRBJ2-5, with a possible D match to TRBD1 (5 bases). Trimming took 5 bases from V and 1 from J, leaving 14 bases between them. Germline V gene sequence: CDR1 SGHNT, CDR2 YENEEA. This CDR3 spans 15 amino acids. DNA for the CDR3: TGTGCCAGCAGCGTAACGTGGGGCAGCCAAGAGACCCAGTACTTC. The encoded protein is CASSVTWGSQETQYF. Drawing the rest from reference TRBV11-3 and TRBJ2-5, the complete variable domain is EAGVVQSPRYKIIEKKQPVAFWCNPISGHNTLYWYLQNLGQGPELLIRYENEEAVDDSQLPKDRFSAERLKGVDSTLKIQPAELGDSAVYLCASSVTWGSQETQYFGPGTRLLVL.

The chain carries TRBV19 and TRBJ2-7; D is unclear. Germline CDR1 LNHDA, CDR2 SQIVND (reference sequence). V was cut by 5 bases and J by 6 bases, with 14 bases left in between. This CDR3 is built from 13 residues. CDR3 sequence reads: CASSPGVSAEQYF. In DNA form, the CDR3 reads TGTGCCAGTAGTCCCGGAGTTTCGGCCGAGCAGTACTTC.

Only a few counts were recorded for this clone. V and J are TRBV2 and TRBJ1-5; D gene unclear. The V gene lost 7 bases and the J gene lost 1 base, with 11 bases spanning the gap. CDR3 length: 14 amino acids. The V gene's germline CDR1 is SNHLY and CDR2 FYNNEI. CDR3 nucleotides: TGTGCCAGCAACGAACGACAAAGCAATCAGCCCCAGCATTTT. Encoded protein: CASNERQSNQPQHF.

The V call is TRBV6-6, the J call TRBJ2-5; D is ambiguous. CDR1 and CDR2 (germline): MNHNY, SVGAGI (reference sequence). V gave up 4 bases and J gave up 0 bases, with 15 bases separating them. The CDR3 runs to 16 residues. CDR3 region: CASSSLLDWNQETQYF. CDR3 in DNA: TGTGCCAGCAGTTCGCTTCTAGACTGGAACCAAGAGACCCAGTACTTC.

This rearrangement joins TRBV2 to TRBJ2-7; D possibly corresponds to TRBD2 (6 bases). V gave up 7 bases and J gave up 4 bases, with 11 bases separating them. The CDR3 is 12 amino acids. From germline, CDR1 is SNHLY and CDR2 FYNNEI. In DNA, the CDR3 is TGTGCCAGCACCCGGGCGGGGTACGAGCAGTACTTC. It codes for CASTRAGYEQYF. The entire variable domain, with the rest obtained from reference TRBV2 and TRBJ2-7, is as follows: EPEVTQTPSHQVTQMGQEVILRCVPISNHLYFYWYRQILGQKVEFLVSFYNNEISEKSEIFDDQFSVERPDGSNFTLKIRSTKLEDSAMYFCASTRAGYEQYFGPGTRLTVT.

The chain couples TRBV23-1 to TRBJ1-1; D may be TRBD1 (6 bases). TRBV23-1 is classed as an ORF, of uncertain function. This CDR3 has 15 amino acids. V was clipped by 6 bases and J by 3 bases, with 17 bases between them. The CDR3 spells CASSPMGGGDTEAFF. As DNA, the CDR3 is TGCGCCAGCAGCCCGATGGGGGGCGGGGACACTGAAGCTTTCTTT.

This clone was counted a few times. The chain has TRBV9 and TRBJ2-7; unclear D gene. Germline V gene data show CDR1 as SGDLS and CDR2 as YYNGEE. This CDR3 comprises 15 residues. V lost 0 bases to trimming and J lost 0 bases, with 10 bases between them. CDR3 sequence: CASSVGGTISYEQYF. CDR3 nucleotides: TGTGCCAGCAGCGTAGGTGGTACTATCTCCTACGAGCAGTACTTC.

This clone was recorded once. The rearrangement links TRBV6-5 to TRBJ2-7, with 9 bases matching TRBD1. The CDR3 has 14 amino acids. V lost 0 bases, J lost 6 bases, and 3 bases stayed unmatched. The germline V gene encodes CDR1 MNHEY and CDR2 SVGAGI. The CDR3 DNA reads TGTGCCAGCAGTTACTCAACAGGGGGCGGCGAGCAGTACTTC. It codes for CASSYSTGGGEQYF.

The chain employs TRBV9 and TRBJ2-1; 8 positions match TRBD2. CDR1 is SGDLS and CDR2 is YYNGEE in the germline V gene. V was clipped by 0 bases and J by 3 bases; unmatched bases: 2. The CDR3 length is 15 residues. DNA of the CDR3: TGTGCCAGCAGCGTAGGAGCGGGGGACTACAATGAGCAGTTCTTC. Protein sequence: CASSVGAGDYNEQFF.

The chain employs TRBV11-2 and TRBJ2-7; 7 bases are shared with TRBD2. With V trimmed by 5 bases and J by 0 bases, 7 bases remained unmatched. The CDR3 sequence is 15 residues long. The germline V gene has CDR1 SGHAT and CDR2 FQNNGV. Here the CDR3 DNA reads TGTGCCAGCAGCCCTAGGGGAGGGAGCTCCTACGAGCAGTACTTC. This sequence encodes CASSPRGGSSYEQYF. The full variable domain, completed using reference TRBV11-2 and TRBJ2-7, is EAGVAQSPRYKIIEKRQSVAFWCNPISGHATLYWYQQILGQGPKLLIQFQNNGVVDDSQLPKDRFSAERLKGVDSTLKIQPAKLEDSAVYLCASSPRGGSSYEQYFGPGTRLTVT.

This clone came up a few times. J is TRBJ1-2 and V is TRBV7-2; no firm D call. Germline CDR1 and CDR2: SGHTA and FQGNSA. This CDR3 has 10 residues. V was clipped by 3 bases and J by 14 bases, with 10 bases between them. The CDR3 here is CASSLSKLTF. The CDR3 region has the DNA TGTGCCAGCAGCTTGTCCAAGCTTACCTTC.